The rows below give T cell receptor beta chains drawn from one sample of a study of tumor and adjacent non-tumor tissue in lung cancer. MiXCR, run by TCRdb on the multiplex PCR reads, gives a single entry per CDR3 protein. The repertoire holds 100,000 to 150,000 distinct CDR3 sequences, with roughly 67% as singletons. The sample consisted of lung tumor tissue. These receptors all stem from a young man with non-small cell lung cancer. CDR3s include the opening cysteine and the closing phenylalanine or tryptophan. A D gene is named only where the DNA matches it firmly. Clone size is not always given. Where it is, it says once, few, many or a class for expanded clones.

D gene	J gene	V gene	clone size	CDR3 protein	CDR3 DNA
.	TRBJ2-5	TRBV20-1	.	CSAPIGPLLKTQYF	TGCAGTGCTCCAATAGGTCCTCTCCTAAAGACCCAGTATTTC
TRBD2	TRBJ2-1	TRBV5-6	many	CASSVLLAAPYNEQFF	TGTGCCAGCAGCGTTTTACTAGCGGCCCCCTACAATGAGCAGTTCTTC
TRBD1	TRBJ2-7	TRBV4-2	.	CASNHPTGQGLYEQYF	TGTGCCAGCAACCACCCTACGGGACAGGGACTCTACGAGCAGTACTTC
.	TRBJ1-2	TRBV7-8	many	CASSLEGADVRYYGYTF	TGTGCCAGCAGCTTAGAAGGTGCGGACGTCCGGTACTATGGCTACACCTTC
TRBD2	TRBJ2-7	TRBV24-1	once	CATSELAGREVFHEQYF	TGTGCCACCAGCGAGCTGGCTGGGAGGGAAGTTTTCCATGAGCAGTACTTC
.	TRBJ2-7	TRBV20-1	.	CSVRGIGGFSYEQYF	TGCAGTGTTCGCGGGATAGGGGGCTTTAGCTACGAGCAGTACTTC
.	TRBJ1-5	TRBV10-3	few	CAISESAGVGEGQPQHF	TGTGCCATCAGTGAAAGTGCGGGGGTAGGGGAAGGTCAGCCCCAGCATTTT
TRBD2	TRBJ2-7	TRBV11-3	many	CASSSQTSGGPLEQYF	TGTGCCAGCAGCTCACAGACTAGCGGGGGACCTCTGGAGCAGTACTTC
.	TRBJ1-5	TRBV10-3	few	CVIGPNRGNQPQHF	TGTGTCATCGGCCCGAATAGGGGCAATCAGCCCCAGCATTTT
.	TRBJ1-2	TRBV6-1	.	CASREDDYTF	TGTGCCAGCAGGGAAGATGACTACACCTTC
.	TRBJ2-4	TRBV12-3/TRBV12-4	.	CASAAGSKNIQYF	TGTGCCTCGGCAGCAGGGTCCAAAAACATTCAGTACTTC
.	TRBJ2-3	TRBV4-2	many	CASSQDQRDTQYF	TGTGCCAGCAGCCAAGATCAAAGAGATACGCAGTATTTT
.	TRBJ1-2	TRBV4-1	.	CTSSQDSTGTRSLYGYIF	TGCACCAGCAGCCAGGACTCAACCGGGACAAGAAGTCTCTATGGCTACATCTTC
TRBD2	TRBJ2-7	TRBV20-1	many	CSARGGTSDYEQYF	TGCAGTGCTAGAGGGGGGACTAGCGACTACGAGCAGTACTTC
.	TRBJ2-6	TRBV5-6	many	CASSPDSAGANVLTF	TGTGCCAGCAGTCCGGACAGTGCGGGGGCCAACGTCCTGACTTTC
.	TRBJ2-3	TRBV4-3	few	CAISQVQGTDTQYF	TGCGCCATCAGCCAAGTCCAGGGCACAGATACGCAGTATTTT
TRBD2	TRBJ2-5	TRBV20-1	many	CSASQAGVETQYF	TGCAGTGCTAGTCAAGCGGGAGTGGAGACCCAGTACTTC
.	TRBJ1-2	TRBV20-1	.	CSTRGLNYSYTF	TGCAGTACTAGAGGGCTTAACTATAGCTACACCTTC
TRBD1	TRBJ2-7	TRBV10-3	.	CAVSEILDRSSYEQYF	TGTGCCGTCAGTGAGATATTGGACAGGAGCTCCTACGAGCAGTACTTC
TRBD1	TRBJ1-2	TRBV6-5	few	CASSRTGGDDYTF	TGTGCCAGCAGCCGGACAGGGGGCGATGACTACACCTTC
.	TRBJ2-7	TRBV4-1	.	CTSSQDEQGNTYEQYF	TGTACCAGCAGCCAAGATGAACAGGGAAACACCTACGAGCAGTACTTC
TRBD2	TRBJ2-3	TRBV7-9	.	CASSLTSESTIVTDTQYF	TGTGCCAGCAGCTTAACTAGCGAGAGCACAATAGTGACAGATACGCAGTATTTT
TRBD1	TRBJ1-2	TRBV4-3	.	CASNQVRTGTYGYTF	TGCGCCAGCAACCAAGTCCGGACAGGCACCTATGGCTACACCTTC
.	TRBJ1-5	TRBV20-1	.	CSARERQEYQLQHF	TGCAGTGCTAGAGAAAGGCAGGAGTATCAGCTCCAGCATTTT
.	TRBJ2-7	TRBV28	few	CASSLEGPYEQYF	TGTGCCAGCAGTTTAGAGGGCCCCTACGAGCAGTACTTC
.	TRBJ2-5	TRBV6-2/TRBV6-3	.	CVGSYGGRQETQYF	TGTGTCGGCAGTTACGGGGGAAGGCAAGAGACCCAGTACTTC
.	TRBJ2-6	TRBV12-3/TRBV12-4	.	CATTWGAGLPGANVLTF	TGTGCCACTACATGGGGGGCAGGGCTGCCTGGGGCCAACGTCCTGACTTTC
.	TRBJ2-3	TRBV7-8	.	CASSFGRITDTQYF	TGTGCCAGCAGCTTTGGGAGGATCACAGATACGCAGTATTTT
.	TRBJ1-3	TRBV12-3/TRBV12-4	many	CASSQYRSSTSGNTIYF	TGTGCCAGCAGCCAATACAGGTCCTCAACCTCTGGAAACACCATATATTTT
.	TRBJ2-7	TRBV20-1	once	CGARVSRGLSYEQYF	TGCGGTGCTAGAGTCTCCAGGGGTCTCTCCTACGAGCAGTACTTC
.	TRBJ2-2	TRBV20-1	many	CSAREIGPHTGELFF	TGCAGTGCTAGAGAAATCGGTCCGCACACCGGGGAGCTGTTTTTT
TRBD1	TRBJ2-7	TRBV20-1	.	CSASAGQGIPYEEYF	TGCAGTGCCAGCGCGGGACAGGGTATTCCTTACGAGGAGTACTTC
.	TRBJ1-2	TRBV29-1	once	CSGGERYGYTF	TGCAGCGGGGGGGAGCGCTATGGCTACACCTTC
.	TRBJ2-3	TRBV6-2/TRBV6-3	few	CASQEDTSTDTQYF	TGTGCCAGTCAAGAGGACACCTCCACAGATACGCAGTATTTT
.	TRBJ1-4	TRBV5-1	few	CASSPREGDEKLFF	TGCGCCAGCAGCCCCAGGGAGGGTGATGAAAAACTGTTTTTT
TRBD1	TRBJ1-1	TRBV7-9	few	CASSPRTGGFGTEAFF	TGTGCCAGCAGCCCGCGGACAGGGGGCTTCGGCACTGAAGCTTTCTTT
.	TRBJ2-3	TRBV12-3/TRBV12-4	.	CANSDTDTQYF	TGTGCCAACAGTGACACAGATACGCAGTATTTT
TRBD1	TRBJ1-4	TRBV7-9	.	CANSLGDRGPNEKLSF	TGTGCCAACAGCTTAGGGGACAGGGGGCCGAATGAAAAACTGTCTTTT
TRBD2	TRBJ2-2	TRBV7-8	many	CASSLRTSGANTGELFF	TGTGCCAGCAGCTTAAGGACTAGCGGGGCGAACACCGGGGAGCTGTTTTTT
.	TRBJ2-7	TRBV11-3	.	CARVGSLSYEQYF	TGTGCAAGGGTCGGCTCTCTTTCCTACGAGCAGTACTTC
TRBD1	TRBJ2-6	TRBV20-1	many	CSAPDRVSSGANVLTF	TGCAGTGCCCCGGACAGGGTGAGCTCTGGGGCCAACGTCCTGACTTTC
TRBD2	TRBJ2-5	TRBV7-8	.	CASSRSGGSRQETQYF	TGTGCCAGTAGCCGTAGCGGGGGCTCTCGGCAAGAGACCCAGTACTTC
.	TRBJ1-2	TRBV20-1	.	CSARAVSGQGALNYGYTF	TGCAGTGCCAGAGCCGTTTCGGGACAAGGGGCCTTAAACTATGGCTACACGTTC
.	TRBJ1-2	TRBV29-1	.	CSASRADKHPNYDYTF	TGCAGCGCCTCAAGGGCTGACAAGCACCCTAACTATGACTACACCTTC
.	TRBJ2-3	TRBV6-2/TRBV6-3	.	CASSWASTDTQYF	TGTGCCAGTAGTTGGGCTAGCACAGATACGCAGTATTTT
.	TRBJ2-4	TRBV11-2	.	CANSLERGNIQYF	TGCGCCAACAGCTTAGAACGGGGAAACATTCAGTACTTC
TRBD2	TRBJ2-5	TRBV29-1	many	CSAMTSGSLETQYF	TGCAGCGCCATGACTAGCGGGAGTTTGGAGACCCAGTACTTC
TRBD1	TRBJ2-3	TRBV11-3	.	CASCQRQGADTQYF	TGTGCCAGCTGCCAAAGACAGGGCGCAGATACGCAGTACTTT
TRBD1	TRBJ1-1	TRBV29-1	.	CSVASGQGVTEAFF	TGCAGCGTTGCCAGTGGGCAGGGGGTCACTGAAGCTTTCTTT
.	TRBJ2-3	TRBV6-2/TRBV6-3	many	CASSLGWTRDTQYF	TGTGCCAGCAGTCTGGGCTGGACTCGGGATACGCAGTATTTT
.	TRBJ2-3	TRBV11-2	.	CASSTGMNHPQYF	TGTGCCAGCAGCACAGGGATGAATCATCCCCAGTATTTT
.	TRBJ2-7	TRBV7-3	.	CASSPESSYEQYF	TGTGCCAGCAGCCCAGAGAGCTCCTACGAGCAGTACTTC
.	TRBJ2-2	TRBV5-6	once	CASSLGGSVGELFF	TGTGCCAGCAGCTTGGGGGGTTCAGTCGGGGAGTTGTTTTTT
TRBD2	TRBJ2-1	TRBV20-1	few	CSASATGRAEFF	TGCAGTGCTAGTGCAACCGGGAGGGCCGAGTTCTTC
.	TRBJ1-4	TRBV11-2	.	CANSLSDNEKLFF	TGTGCCAACAGCTTGTCCGATAACGAAAAACTGTTTTTT
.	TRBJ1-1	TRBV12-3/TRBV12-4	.	CASSYPTVRNTEAFF	TGTGCCAGCAGTTACCCTACGGTCCGGAACACTGAAGCTTTCTTT
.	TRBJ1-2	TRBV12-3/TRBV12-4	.	CASRLGGYGYTF	TGTGCCAGCAGATTGGGGGGGTACGGCTACACCTTC
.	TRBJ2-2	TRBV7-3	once	CASSLSGDTGELLF	TGTGCCAGCAGCTTAAGTGGGGACACCGGGGAGCTGTTATTT
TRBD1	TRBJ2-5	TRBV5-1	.	CASSLLRQGAGETQYF	TGCGCCAGCAGCTTGCTAAGACAGGGGGCCGGAGAGACCCAGTACTTC